The present T cell receptor beta chain was sequenced within a study of blood T cell repertoires in COVID-19. Per the authors' pipeline: It was from reference gene primer amplification that nucleated cell counts were estimated. Using immunoSEQ multiplex PCR, the repertoire was profiled, and TCRdb retains in-frame clones only, with some absent. V and J calls and clone size are as listed in that table; D and trimming were resolved from the DNA. The sample shows fewer than 250,000 clones, around 80% of them seen only once. One Seattle source followed patients from active infection through their disease course. CDR3 length: 16 amino acids. V lost 0 bases to trimming and J lost 3 bases, with 14 bases between them. Germline CDR1 SGHTA, CDR2 FQGTGA.

The source material was peripheral blood. The receptor was derived from an elderly woman with COVID-19, enrolled during active disease. This chain uses TRBV7-3 with TRBJ1-1, with D unclear. The CDR3 DNA is TGTGCCAGCAGCTTAACGGTTTCGGTGTTCGACACTGAAGCTTTCTTT. Translation gives CASSLTVSVFDTEAFF.